These T cell receptor beta chains were read from a single sample in a study of T-cell reconstitution after alpha-beta-depleted transplantation in children. MiXCR was run by TCRdb on the PCR reads, yielding one entry per CDR3 protein. The sample lists about 250,000 distinct CDR3 sequences; approximately 24% were seen once. The specimen comprised PBMCs, mostly from graft donor cells, sampled 360 days after TCRalphabeta/CD19-depleted stem cell transplant. Receptors originate from a female patient aged 2-10 years who had a stem cell transplant for congenital amegakaryocytic thrombocytopenia, so the T cells may come from the graft donor. The CDR3 runs from the conserved cysteine through the conserved F or W. D genes are given only for firm matches. Some rows mark clone size as missing; the rest say once, few, many or name a class of expanded clone.

j_call: TRBJ1-5; v_call: TRBV5-6; clone_size: few; d_call: TRBD1; cdr3_aa: CASSLTGVPGNQPQHF; cdr3_nt: TGTGCCAGCAGCTTAACAGGGGTGCCTGGCAATCAGCCCCAGCATTTT
j_call: TRBJ2-2; v_call: TRBV15; clone_size: .; d_call: TRBD1; cdr3_aa: CATSPSWTGPGELFF; cdr3_nt: TGTGCCACCAGCCCTAGTTGGACAGGGCCCGGGGAGCTGTTTTTT
j_call: TRBJ1-5; v_call: TRBV20-1; clone_size: few; d_call: .; cdr3_aa: CSAKRYVDRDQPQHF; cdr3_nt: TGCAGTGCTAAGCGTTATGTGGACAGAGATCAGCCCCAGCATTTT
j_call: TRBJ2-5; v_call: TRBV19; clone_size: .; d_call: .; cdr3_aa: CASSMAGQETQYF; cdr3_nt: TGTGCCAGTAGTATGGCAGGCCAAGAGACCCAGTACTTC
j_call: TRBJ2-6; v_call: TRBV6-6; clone_size: few; d_call: .; cdr3_aa: CASRQHGANVLTF; cdr3_nt: TGTGCCAGCAGACAGCATGGGGCCAACGTCCTGACTTTC
j_call: TRBJ2-5; v_call: TRBV20-1; clone_size: .; d_call: .; cdr3_aa: CSARRTGKTLETQYF; cdr3_nt: TGCAGTGCCCGGCGGACTGGAAAGACCTTAGAGACCCAGTACTTC
j_call: TRBJ2-3; v_call: TRBV12-3/TRBV12-4; clone_size: few; d_call: .; cdr3_aa: CASSFRLGTQYF; cdr3_nt: TGTGCCAGCAGTTTTCGGTTGGGTACGCAGTATTTT
j_call: TRBJ2-1; v_call: TRBV5-1; clone_size: few; d_call: .; cdr3_aa: CASSLRGPHGDEQFF; cdr3_nt: TGCGCCAGCAGCTTGCGGGGCCCCCATGGGGATGAGCAGTTCTTC
j_call: TRBJ2-7; v_call: TRBV28; clone_size: .; d_call: .; cdr3_aa: CASSEGFPYEQYF; cdr3_nt: TGTGCCAGCAGCGAGGGATTCCCCTACGAGCAGTACTTC
j_call: TRBJ1-5; v_call: TRBV20-1; clone_size: many; d_call: .; cdr3_aa: CSACEGGADQPQHF; cdr3_nt: TGCAGTGCTTGTGAGGGGGGCGCAGATCAGCCCCAGCATTTT
j_call: TRBJ1-1; v_call: TRBV6-5; clone_size: .; d_call: .; cdr3_aa: CASSYDGQTEAFF; cdr3_nt: TGTGCCAGCAGTTACGACGGTCAGACTGAAGCTTTCTTT
j_call: TRBJ2-1; v_call: TRBV5-1; clone_size: many; d_call: TRBD2; cdr3_aa: CASSLREVNNNEQFF; cdr3_nt: TGCGCCAGCAGCCTACGGGAGGTGAACAACAATGAGCAGTTCTTC
j_call: TRBJ1-1; v_call: TRBV28; clone_size: few; d_call: TRBD1; cdr3_aa: CASSLGGAQGDTEAFF; cdr3_nt: TGTGCCAGCAGTTTAGGGGGGGCACAGGGGGACACTGAAGCTTTCTTT
j_call: TRBJ2-4; v_call: TRBV7-9; clone_size: .; d_call: TRBD1; cdr3_aa: CASSQTGGLAKNIQYF; cdr3_nt: TGTGCCAGCAGCCAAACAGGGGGACTAGCCAAAAACATTCAGTACTTC
j_call: TRBJ2-1; v_call: TRBV6-5; clone_size: .; d_call: .; cdr3_aa: CASSSISSGYNEQFF; cdr3_nt: TGTGCCAGCAGTTCTATCTCGTCGGGATACAATGAGCAGTTCTTC
j_call: TRBJ1-5; v_call: TRBV6-2/TRBV6-3; clone_size: few; d_call: .; cdr3_aa: CASSSLKWGQPQHF; cdr3_nt: TGTGCCAGCAGTTCACTCAAGTGGGGACAGCCCCAGCATTTT
j_call: TRBJ2-7; v_call: TRBV6-1; clone_size: few; d_call: TRBD2; cdr3_aa: CASTVAAGGPDEQYF; cdr3_nt: TGTGCCAGCACGGTTGCCGCGGGAGGGCCTGACGAGCAGTACTTC
j_call: TRBJ1-3; v_call: TRBV27; clone_size: .; d_call: TRBD1; cdr3_aa: CASSSTPGQGAGNTIYF; cdr3_nt: TGTGCCAGCAGTTCTACACCTGGACAGGGCGCTGGAAACACCATATATTTT
j_call: TRBJ2-7; v_call: TRBV4-1; clone_size: .; d_call: .; cdr3_aa: CASSMPPQGRYEQYF; cdr3_nt: TGCGCCAGCAGCATGCCGCCGCAGGGGCGCTACGAGCAGTACTTC
j_call: TRBJ2-2; v_call: TRBV5-1; clone_size: few; d_call: TRBD2; cdr3_aa: CASSWGGLAGTNTGELFF; cdr3_nt: TGCGCCAGCAGCTGGGGGGGACTAGCGGGGACGAACACCGGGGAGCTGTTTTTT
j_call: TRBJ2-3; v_call: TRBV6-4; clone_size: few; d_call: TRBD2; cdr3_aa: CASRHRTLLAGGPGETDTQYF; cdr3_nt: TGTGCCAGCAGACACAGAACGTTACTAGCGGGGGGGCCCGGAGAAACAGATACGCAGTATTTT
j_call: TRBJ2-5; v_call: TRBV4-1; clone_size: many; d_call: .; cdr3_aa: CASSQDPGAETQYF; cdr3_nt: TGCGCCAGCAGCCAAGATCCAGGGGCAGAGACCCAGTACTTC
j_call: TRBJ2-7; v_call: TRBV28; clone_size: .; d_call: .; cdr3_aa: CASSLDGGTGLYEQYF; cdr3_nt: TGTGCCAGCAGTTTAGACGGCGGAACCGGACTCTACGAGCAGTACTTC
j_call: TRBJ2-5; v_call: TRBV12-3/TRBV12-4; clone_size: few; d_call: .; cdr3_aa: CASSLGLVETQYF; cdr3_nt: TGTGCCAGCAGTCTTGGGCTGGTGGAGACCCAGTACTTC
j_call: TRBJ2-2; v_call: TRBV10-3; clone_size: few; d_call: .; cdr3_aa: CAISENFYTGELFF; cdr3_nt: TGTGCCATCAGTGAGAACTTCTACACCGGGGAGCTGTTTTTT
j_call: TRBJ1-1; v_call: TRBV28; clone_size: .; d_call: .; cdr3_aa: CASSLWRRAYNTEAFF; cdr3_nt: TGTGCCAGCAGTTTATGGCGCAGGGCGTACAACACTGAAGCTTTCTTT
j_call: TRBJ1-1; v_call: TRBV5-1; clone_size: many; d_call: TRBD1; cdr3_aa: CASSDQTGAHEAFF; cdr3_nt: TGCGCCAGCAGCGACCAGACAGGGGCCCATGAAGCTTTCTTT
j_call: TRBJ1-1; v_call: TRBV7-2; clone_size: .; d_call: .; cdr3_aa: CASSLVQGLTEAFF; cdr3_nt: TGTGCCAGCAGCTTAGTCCAGGGACTCACTGAAGCTTTCTTT
j_call: TRBJ2-1; v_call: TRBV25-1; clone_size: .; d_call: .; cdr3_aa: CASRETNSNEQFF; cdr3_nt: TGTGCCAGCAGGGAAACCAACTCCAATGAGCAGTTCTTC
j_call: TRBJ2-5; v_call: TRBV28; clone_size: many; d_call: TRBD1; cdr3_aa: CASSRTGEETQYF; cdr3_nt: TGTGCCAGCAGCCGAACAGGGGAAGAGACCCAGTACTTC
j_call: TRBJ2-3; v_call: TRBV10-3; clone_size: .; d_call: .; cdr3_aa: CAISEYQASSTDTQYF; cdr3_nt: TGTGCCATCAGTGAGTATCAGGCATCTAGCACAGATACGCAGTATTTT
j_call: TRBJ2-7; v_call: TRBV20-1; clone_size: .; d_call: TRBD2; cdr3_aa: CSATAVSGDEQYF; cdr3_nt: TGCAGTGCTACAGCGGTCAGCGGGGACGAGCAGTACTTC
j_call: TRBJ2-7; v_call: TRBV15; clone_size: once; d_call: TRBD1; cdr3_aa: CATSTDQGAPYEQYF; cdr3_nt: TGTGCCACCAGCACAGACCAGGGGGCCCCCTACGAGCAGTACTTC
j_call: TRBJ1-4; v_call: TRBV20-1; clone_size: .; d_call: .; cdr3_aa: CSASFVANYLNNEKLFF; cdr3_nt: TGCAGTGCTAGTTTCGTGGCGAATTATCTGAATAATGAAAAACTGTTTTTT
j_call: TRBJ2-1; v_call: TRBV3-1; clone_size: few; d_call: .; cdr3_aa: CASSQGFVFPYNEQFF; cdr3_nt: TGTGCCAGCAGCCAAGGGTTTGTTTTCCCCTACAATGAGCAGTTCTTC
j_call: TRBJ2-7; v_call: TRBV4-3; clone_size: .; d_call: .; cdr3_aa: CASSPEEGGTYEQYF; cdr3_nt: TGCGCCAGCAGCCCCGAAGAGGGGGGGACCTACGAGCAGTACTTC
j_call: TRBJ2-6; v_call: TRBV12-3/TRBV12-4; clone_size: few; d_call: .; cdr3_aa: CASSFLYRARGANVLTF; cdr3_nt: TGTGCCAGCAGTTTTCTCTACAGGGCGCGGGGGGCCAACGTCCTGACTTTC
j_call: TRBJ2-5; v_call: TRBV5-1; clone_size: .; d_call: TRBD1; cdr3_aa: CASSLGFDRGEHVIWTQYF; cdr3_nt: TGCGCCAGCAGCTTGGGGTTCGACAGGGGGGAACACGTCATCTGGACCCAGTACTTC
j_call: TRBJ2-5; v_call: TRBV20-1; clone_size: few; d_call: .; cdr3_aa: CSARQAQETQYF; cdr3_nt: TGCAGTGCTAGACAGGCTCAAGAGACCCAGTACTTC
j_call: TRBJ2-3; v_call: TRBV9; clone_size: few; d_call: TRBD1; cdr3_aa: CASSVRDRAGTDTQYF; cdr3_nt: TGTGCCAGCAGCGTCAGGGACAGAGCCGGCACAGATACGCAGTATTTT
j_call: TRBJ2-3; v_call: TRBV18; clone_size: .; d_call: .; cdr3_aa: CASSPRGFTDTQYF; cdr3_nt: TGTGCCAGCTCACCACGGGGGTTCACAGATACGCAGTATTTT
j_call: TRBJ2-7; v_call: TRBV4-1; clone_size: .; d_call: .; cdr3_aa: CASSQVEWDYEQYF; cdr3_nt: TGCGCCAGCAGCCAAGTGGAGTGGGACTACGAGCAGTACTTC
j_call: TRBJ2-3; v_call: TRBV20-1; clone_size: .; d_call: TRBD2; cdr3_aa: CRLSTSGLEIFTDTQYF; cdr3_nt: TGTCGTCTCTCAACATCCGGACTAGAAATTTTCACAGATACGCAGTATTTT
j_call: TRBJ2-3; v_call: TRBV29-1; clone_size: few; d_call: TRBD1; cdr3_aa: CSADRGAVGVAQYF; cdr3_nt: TGCAGCGCCGACAGGGGGGCCGTCGGCGTTGCGCAGTATTTT
j_call: TRBJ2-1; v_call: TRBV12-3/TRBV12-4; clone_size: few; d_call: .; cdr3_aa: CASSLEGRYRHEQFF; cdr3_nt: TGTGCCAGCAGTTTGGAGGGGCGTTATAGGCATGAGCAGTTCTTC
j_call: TRBJ2-1; v_call: TRBV20-1; clone_size: .; d_call: .; cdr3_aa: CSASHPPEQFF; cdr3_nt: TGCAGTGCTAGTCACCCGCCGGAGCAGTTCTTC
j_call: TRBJ2-7; v_call: TRBV28; clone_size: .; d_call: .; cdr3_aa: CATKKIGYEQYF; cdr3_nt: TGTGCCACCAAAAAAATCGGTTACGAGCAGTACTTC
j_call: TRBJ2-7; v_call: TRBV12-3/TRBV12-4; clone_size: .; d_call: TRBD1; cdr3_aa: CASSHSGGQPTYEQYF; cdr3_nt: TGTGCCAGCAGTCACTCAGGGGGACAACCTACCTACGAGCAGTACTTC
j_call: TRBJ2-7; v_call: TRBV5-1; clone_size: few; d_call: TRBD2; cdr3_aa: CASSLREGIYEQYF; cdr3_nt: TGCGCCAGCAGCTTACGGGAGGGCATATACGAGCAGTACTTC
j_call: TRBJ1-5; v_call: TRBV7-2; clone_size: .; d_call: .; cdr3_aa: CASSLDSGRAPPQHF; cdr3_nt: TGTGCCAGCAGCTTAGATTCAGGGAGGGCGCCGCCCCAGCATTTT
j_call: TRBJ2-1; v_call: TRBV12-3/TRBV12-4; clone_size: many; d_call: .; cdr3_aa: CASSKDNYNEQFF; cdr3_nt: TGTGCCAGCAGCAAAGACAACTACAATGAGCAGTTCTTC
j_call: TRBJ2-3; v_call: TRBV20-1; clone_size: few; d_call: .; cdr3_aa: CSAGTPIDTDTQYF; cdr3_nt: TGCAGTGCTGGGACTCCTATCGACACAGATACGCAGTATTTT
j_call: TRBJ2-6; v_call: TRBV20-1; clone_size: .; d_call: .; cdr3_aa: CSARQTGANVLTF; cdr3_nt: TGCAGTGCTAGACAGACTGGGGCCAACGTCCTGACTTTC